These 12 T cell receptor beta chains originate from one sample sequenced in a study of cytomegalovirus exposure and HLA in healthy donors. Measured with immunoSEQ multiplex PCR; TCRdb has only the in-frame clones, and not every one. The sample includes around 180,000 clones, around 84% seen only once; the top ten take roughly 7%. Sequencing was carried out using PBMCs. These receptors all stem from a young man in good health and CMV-seropositive.

Concerning this clone: Different DNA sequences within this sample yield the same CDR3. The V gene is TRBV18, the J gene TRBJ2-7; D is perhaps TRBD2 (6 bases). The germline V and J ends were trimmed by 3 bases and 0 bases, with 9 bases remaining between them. This CDR3 spans 14 amino acids. CDR1 is KGHSH and CDR2 is LQKENI in the germline V gene. The CDR3 loop reads CASSPSGSSYEQYF. Written as DNA, the CDR3 is TGTGCCAGCTCACCGAGCGGGTCCTCCTACGAGCAGTACTTC.

This chain uses TRBV16 with TRBJ2-4; 8 bases match TRBD1. The length of the CDR3 is 14 residues. CDR1 KGHSY and CDR2 FQNENV come from the germline V gene. With 4 bases clipped from V and 8 bases from J, the junction kept 7 bases outside the gene matches. The DNA of the CDR3 is TGTGCCAGCAGCCCTCGGACAGGGAAAGACATTCAGTACTTC. Protein product: CASSPRTGKDIQYF.

CDR3 nucleotide sequence: TGTGCCAGCAGCTTAGTGGGGAGGGGCGGAGGGGGAGAGACCCAGTACTTC. It yields the protein CASSLVGRGGGGETQYF. The rearrangement links TRBV7-2 to TRBJ2-5; D perhaps matches TRBD2 (7 bases). The CDR3 is 17 amino acids. V was pared by 1 base and J by 4 bases, with 19 bases between. Looked up from germline, CDR1 is SGHTA and CDR2 is FQGNSA.

In its sample, this clone was seen a few times. The genes are TRBV4-2 and TRBJ2-7; D gene unclear. Trimming shortened V by 1 base and J by 5 bases, and 12 bases separated the two germline ends. This CDR3 has 14 amino acids. The germline V gene encodes CDR1 LGHNA and CDR2 YNFKEQ. CDR3 region: CASSQVLAPHEQYF. CDR3 nucleotide sequence: TGTGCCAGCAGCCAAGTGTTAGCCCCCCACGAGCAGTACTTC.

This chain uses TRBV15 with TRBJ2-7; possibly TRBD1 for D (6 bases). The CDR3 runs to 14 residues. From germline, CDR1 is LNHNV and CDR2 YYDKDF (reference sequence). The V and J ends lost 5 bases and 0 bases respectively, with 11 bases between them. CDR3 amino acids: CATSVSRGSYEQYF. DNA of the CDR3: TGTGCCACCAGCGTCTCCAGGGGCTCCTACGAGCAGTACTTC.

This clone was observed a few times. The rearrangement links TRBV6-5 to TRBJ2-7; TRBD1 might be the D (5 bases). CDR1 is MNHEY, CDR2 SVGAGI, per germline. V was clipped by 5 bases and J by 4 bases, with 9 bases between them. This CDR3 has 12 amino acids. The CDR3 DNA is TGTGCCAGCAGTCAAAGGGGATACGAGCAGTACTTC. As protein: CASSQRGYEQYF.

This clone was seen a few times. This sequence joins TRBV7-2 and TRBJ2-5; 8 bases agree with TRBD1. The CDR3 sequence is 15 residues long. Germline V gene lookup returns CDR1 SGHTA and CDR2 FQGNSA. The ends lost 1 base at V and 0 bases at J; junction bases unmatched: 1. As DNA, the CDR3 is TGTGCCAGCAGCTTAGGGGACAGGAACCAAGAGACCCAGTACTTC. Amino acids: CASSLGDRNQETQYF.

The chain couples TRBV27 to TRBJ1-1; 10 bases line up with TRBD1. Germline CDR1 reads MNHEY; CDR2 reads SMNVEV (reference sequence). CDR3 length: 18 amino acids. After removal of 5 bases from V and 0 bases from J, the junction contained 12 bases not matched to a gene. The DNA of the CDR3 is TGTGCCAGCAGTCCCGGACCGGGACAGGGGATTATGAACACTGAAGCTTTCTTT. Encoded protein: CASSPGPGQGIMNTEAFF.

This clone was detected only a few times. V gene TRBV28 combines with J gene TRBJ2-1; 9 bases agree with TRBD2. Unmatched junction bases numbered 6, after V lost 4 bases and J lost 2 bases. This CDR3 spans 16 amino acids. Germline CDR1 reads MDHEN; CDR2 reads SYDVKM. DNA of the CDR3: TGTGCCAGCAGTTCGGGACTAGCTAGAACCTACAATGAGCAGTTCTTC. This codes for CASSSGLARTYNEQFF.

This clone has more than one count but fewer than ten. The rearrangement joins TRBV7-2 to TRBJ1-3; tentatively, D is TRBD1 (6 bases). Germline V gene data show CDR1 as SGHTA and CDR2 as FQGNSA. This CDR3 is built from 16 residues. The V end lost 3 bases, the J end lost 0 bases, and 12 bases lay between the germline ends. CDR3 amino acids: CASSFQQGSSGNTIYF. Written as DNA, the CDR3 is TGTGCCAGCAGCTTCCAACAGGGTAGCTCTGGAAACACCATATATTTT.

This rearrangement joins TRBV28 to TRBJ1-2; D is unclear. The germline gives CDR1 MDHEN, CDR2 SYDVKM. The CDR3 totals 14 residues. Trimming removed 4 bases from V and 8 bases from J, with 17 bases in between. The chain's CDR3 is CASSSLIPGEGYTF. Here the CDR3 DNA reads TGTGCCAGCAGTTCACTAATTCCCGGGGAGGGCTACACCTTC.

The gene calls are TRBV4-1 and TRBJ2-6, with D perhaps matching TRBD1 (5 bases). From germline, CDR1 is MGHRA and CDR2 YSYEKL. The V and J ends lost 0 bases and 0 bases respectively, with 12 bases between them. The CDR3 extends over 18 amino acids. For the CDR3, the DNA is TGCGCCAGCAGCCAAGACAGGGTTGGTGCCTCTGGGGCCAACGTCCTGACTTTC. Its translation: CASSQDRVGASGANVLTF.